Below, 4 T cell receptor beta chains from the same sample are listed, as sequenced in a study of blood T cell repertoires in COVID-19. The method was immunoSEQ multiplex PCR; TCRdb's version includes in-frame clones alone and lacks a portion of them. The data hold about 220,000 clones, with under 90% observed a single time. What was sequenced was peripheral blood. These receptors were taken from a woman over 75 with acute or convalescent COVID-19.

This clone was detected only a few times. The V and J genes are TRBV3-1 (or the pseudogene TRBV3-2) and TRBJ1-1; no firm D call. Germline V gene data show CDR1 as LGHDT and CDR2 as YNNKEL (reference sequence). Trimming removed 2 bases at V and 11 bases at J, with 9 bases between. The CDR3 spans 11 residues. CDR3: CASSQRERAFF. The CDR3 coding sequence is TGTGCCAGCAGCCAACGGGAGAGGGCTTTCTTT.

The table lists this clone with a few counts. V is TRBV19 and J is TRBJ2-2; D is uncertain. The V and J ends lost 11 bases and 0 bases respectively, with 16 bases between them. Per germline, CDR1 LNHDA and CDR2 SQIVND (reference sequence). The CDR3 has 15 amino acids. The CDR3 DNA sequence: TGTGCCTCTAAAGATGGCAGGACGAACACCGGGGAGCTGTTTTTT. Residues: CASKDGRTNTGELFF.

The chain carries TRBV27 and TRBJ2-5; 14 bases align to TRBD2. V dropped 2 bases and J dropped 5; count of bases not matched to a gene: 13. The CDR3 is 19 amino acids. The germline V gene encodes CDR1 MNHEY and CDR2 SMNVEV (reference sequence). CDR3 protein: CASSLRVPLTSGGAETQYF. The CDR3 DNA reads TGTGCCAGCAGTTTACGGGTCCCTCTGACTAGCGGGGGGGCGGAGACCCAGTACTTC.

A remark on this clone: In the same sample, other DNA sequences code for this CDR3. The rearrangement joins TRBV3-1 (or the pseudogene TRBV3-2) to TRBJ1-2, with 9 bases aligning to TRBD1. There are 14 residues in the CDR3. The V segment lost 1 base and the J segment 5 bases; nucleotides outside the gene matches: 2. CDR1 is LGHDT and CDR2 is YNNKEL in the germline V gene (reference sequence). The DNA of the CDR3 is TGTGCCAGCAGCCAAGTGGACAGGGGATATGGCTACACCTTC. Translated, it gives CASSQVDRGYGYTF.